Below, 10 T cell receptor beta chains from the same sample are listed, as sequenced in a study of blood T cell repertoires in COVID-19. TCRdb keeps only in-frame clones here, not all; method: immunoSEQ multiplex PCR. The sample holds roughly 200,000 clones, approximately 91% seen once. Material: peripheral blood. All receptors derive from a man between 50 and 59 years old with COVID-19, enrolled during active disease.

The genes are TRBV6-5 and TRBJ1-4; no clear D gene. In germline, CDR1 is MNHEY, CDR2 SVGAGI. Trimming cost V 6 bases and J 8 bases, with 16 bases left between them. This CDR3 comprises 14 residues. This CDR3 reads CASRDPGFREKLFF. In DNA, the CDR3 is TGTGCCAGCAGGGATCCGGGGTTTAGAGAAAAACTGTTTTTT.

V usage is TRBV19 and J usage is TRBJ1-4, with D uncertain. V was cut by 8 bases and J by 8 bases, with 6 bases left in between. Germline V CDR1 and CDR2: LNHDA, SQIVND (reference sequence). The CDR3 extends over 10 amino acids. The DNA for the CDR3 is TGTGCCAGTGGGAGGGAAAAACTGTTTTTT. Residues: CASGREKLFF.

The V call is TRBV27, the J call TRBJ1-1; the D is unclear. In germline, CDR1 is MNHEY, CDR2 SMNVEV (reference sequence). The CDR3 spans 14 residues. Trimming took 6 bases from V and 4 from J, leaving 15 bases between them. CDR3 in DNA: TGTGCCAGCAGGCTCGTCGGGAGTGGCACTGAAGCTTTCTTT. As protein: CASRLVGSGTEAFF.

CDR3 amino acids: CASSDISGGYEQYF. In nucleotides, the CDR3 is TGTGCCAGCAGTGACATTTCTGGCGGTTACGAGCAGTACTTC. This rearrangement joins TRBV25-1 to TRBJ2-7; D remains ambiguous. Trimming cost V 3 bases and J 4 bases, with 13 bases left between them. CDR1 is MGHDK and CDR2 is SYGVNS in the germline V gene. There are 14 residues in the CDR3.

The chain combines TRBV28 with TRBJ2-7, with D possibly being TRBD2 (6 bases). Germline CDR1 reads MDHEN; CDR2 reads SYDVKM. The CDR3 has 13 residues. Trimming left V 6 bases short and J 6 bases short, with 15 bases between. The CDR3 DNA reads TGTGCCAGCAGCCCCGCCCACGGGGGCGAGCAGTACTTC. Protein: CASSPAHGGEQYF.

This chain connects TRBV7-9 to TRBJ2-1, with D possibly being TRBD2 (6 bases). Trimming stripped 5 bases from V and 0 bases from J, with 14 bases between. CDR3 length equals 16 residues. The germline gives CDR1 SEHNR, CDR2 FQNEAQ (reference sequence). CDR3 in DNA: TGTGCCAGCAGCCCCAAGGTCGGGGGCTCCTACAATGAGCAGTTCTTC. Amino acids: CASSPKVGGSYNEQFF.

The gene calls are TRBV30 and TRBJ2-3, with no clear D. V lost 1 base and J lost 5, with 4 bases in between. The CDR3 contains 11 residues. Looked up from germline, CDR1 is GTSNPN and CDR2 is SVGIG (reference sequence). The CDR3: CAWSAGDTQYF. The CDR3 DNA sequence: TGTGCCTGGAGTGCGGGAGATACGCAGTATTTT.

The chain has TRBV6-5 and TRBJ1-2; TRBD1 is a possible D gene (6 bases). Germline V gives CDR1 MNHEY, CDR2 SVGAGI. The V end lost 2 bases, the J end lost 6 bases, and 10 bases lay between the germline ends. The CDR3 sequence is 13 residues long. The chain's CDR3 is CASSYRGMDGYTF. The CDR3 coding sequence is TGTGCCAGCAGTTACAGGGGGATGGATGGCTACACCTTC.

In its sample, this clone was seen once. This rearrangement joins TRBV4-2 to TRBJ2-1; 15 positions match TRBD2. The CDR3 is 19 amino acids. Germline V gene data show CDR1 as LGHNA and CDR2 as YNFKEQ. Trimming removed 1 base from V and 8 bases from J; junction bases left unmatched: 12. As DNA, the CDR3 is TGTGCCAGCAGCCAAGTCACGGGACTAGCGGGAGGACTTTACGATGAGCAGTTCTTC. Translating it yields CASSQVTGLAGGLYDEQFF.

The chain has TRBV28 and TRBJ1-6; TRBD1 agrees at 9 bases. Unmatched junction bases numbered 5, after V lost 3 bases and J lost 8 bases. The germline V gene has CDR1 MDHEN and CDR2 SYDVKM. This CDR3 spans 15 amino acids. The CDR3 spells CASSFGTGWHSPLHF. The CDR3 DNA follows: TGTGCCAGCAGTTTTGGGACAGGGTGGCATTCACCCCTCCACTTT. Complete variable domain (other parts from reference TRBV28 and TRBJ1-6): DVKVTQSSRYLVKRTGEKVFLECVQDMDHENMFWYRQDPGLGLRLIYFSYDVKMKEKGDIPEGYSVSREKKERFSLILESASTNQTSMYLCASSFGTGWHSPLHFGNGTRLTVT.